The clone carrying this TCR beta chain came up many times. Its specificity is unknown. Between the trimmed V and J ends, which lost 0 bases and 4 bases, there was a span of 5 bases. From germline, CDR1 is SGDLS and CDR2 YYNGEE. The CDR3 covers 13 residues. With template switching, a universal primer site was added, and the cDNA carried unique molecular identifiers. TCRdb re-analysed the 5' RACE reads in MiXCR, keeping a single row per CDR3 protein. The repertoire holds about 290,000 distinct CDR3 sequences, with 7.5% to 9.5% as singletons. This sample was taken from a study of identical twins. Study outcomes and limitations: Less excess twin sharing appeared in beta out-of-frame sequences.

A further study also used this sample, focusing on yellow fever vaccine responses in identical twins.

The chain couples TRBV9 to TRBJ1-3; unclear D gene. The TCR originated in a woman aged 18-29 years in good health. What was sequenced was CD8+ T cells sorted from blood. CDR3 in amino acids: CASSVGGGNTIYF. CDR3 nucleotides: TGTGCCAGCAGCGTAGGAGGCGGAAACACCATATATTTT.